This TCR beta chain was identified during a study of blood T cells in healthy people across ages. Study-wide points: TCR beta diversity per million T cells fell roughly linearly with age. No conclusive comparison of naive versus antigen-experienced cells was possible with unsorted PBMCs.

A remark on this clonotype: No antigen is known for it.

Next came a second PCR, run for about 6 to 11 cycles, which used a sample-barcoded 5' primer along with a J-beta primer mix. TCRdb analysed the 5' RACE reads with MiXCR anew, one entry per CDR3 protein. The table shows roughly 1,800,000 distinct CDR3 sequences, with around half occurring only once. J lost 8 bases, V lost 7 bases, and 9 bases had no gene match. Germline V gives CDR1 DFQATT, CDR2 SNEGSKA (reference sequence). The CDR3 extends over 12 amino acids. This TCR was recovered from a woman in her thirties or forties in good health. The J gene is TRBJ1-2, the V gene TRBV20-1, with 8 bases aligning to TRBD1. The source material was blood. The CDR3 region is CSVFDRGQGYTF. The CDR3 DNA follows: TGCAGTGTTTTTGACAGGGGCCAAGGCTACACCTTC.